The clone carrying this TCR beta chain has more than one count but fewer than ten. Recruitment covered some 25 US areas and drew participants whose ages spanned about 18 to 100 years. In assigning cohorts, the study relied on participant-reported clinical history. Each recovered donor of Cohort 3 presented with two negative PCRs, clearance, or symptom resolution. Per the authors' pipeline: Nucleated cell counts were estimated from reference gene primer amplification. The method was immunoSEQ multiplex PCR; TCRdb's version includes in-frame clones alone and lacks a portion of them. That table furnishes V, J and clone size, whereas the DNA furnished D and trimming. Seen here are around 300,000 clones, approximately 92% observed once, and the top ten hold roughly 1.1%. This entry comes from a study of blood T cell repertoires in COVID-19. The sequence was collected from a woman aged 25 to 39 who had recovered from COVID-19. Sequenced input: PBMCs or T cells enriched from blood (not recorded which).

CDR3 in amino acids: CASSFGRPPYEQYF. CDR3 in DNA: TGTGCCAGCAGCTTCGGCAGGCCCCCATACGAGCAGTACTTC. The gene calls are TRBV7-3 and TRBJ2-7, with no clear D. Germline V lookup: CDR1 SGHTA, CDR2 FQGTGA. This CDR3 contains 14 residues. V was shortened by 3 bases and J by 4 bases, with 13 bases between the two germline ends. The full variable domain, with the rest looked up from reference TRBV7-3 and TRBJ2-7, is GAGVSQTPSNKVTEKGKYVELRCDPISGHTALYWYRQSLGQGPEFLIYFQGTGAADDSGLPNDRFFAVRPEGSVSTLKIQRTERGDSAVYLCASSFGRPPYEQYFGPGTRLTVT.